The sequence of this T cell receptor (beta chain) was determined in a study of a mutant IDH1 vaccine in newly diagnosed glioma. Across the whole study: Patients got their first vaccination 4-6 weeks after radiotherapy alone, or with temozolomide cycles. Patients got radiotherapy, temozolomide, or both beforehand, and most got both.

V lost 2 bases and J lost 5, with 8 bases in between. Germline CDR1 reads MRHNA; CDR2 reads SNTAGT. This CDR3 has 13 residues. Time point given: week 5, during vaccination. Vaccine doses each comprised 300 ug of mutant IDH1 20-mer peptide, with topical imiquimod. As regards this clone: Its antigen is unidentified.

Profiled with immunoSEQ multiplex PCR; TCRdb holds only in-frame clones, not every one. The sample includes tens of thousands of clones, over 75% seen only once; the top ten take around 1.8%. The rearrangement links TRBV6-4 to TRBJ2-3; perhaps D is TRBD1 or TRBD2 (5 bases each). This specimen was PBMCs, taken from a glioma patient whose treatment included an IDH1 peptide vaccine. The sequence derives from a man aged 35-49 years with glioma. The CDR3 coding sequence is TGTGCCAGCAGTGACGAGGGGAGAGATACGCAGTATTTT. Translation gives CASSDEGRDTQYF.